This is a list of T cell receptor beta chains from one sample in a study of molecular identifiers for immune sequencing clone quantification. TCRdb itself ran the PCR reads through MiXCR, one entry per CDR3 protein. Of about 630,000 distinct CDR3 sequences in the sample, roughly 27% were seen once. Specimen: naive CD8+ T cells from blood, with Jurkat cell RNA spiked in. The source is a human donor in good health. Some libraries in this study had Jurkat cell RNA spiked in. Both conserved end residues are part of each CDR3. D genes are given only for firm matches. Clone size is stated in some rows and not others, as once, few, many or a class when expanded.

CASRSLTGDPGYAF	TGTGCCAGCAGATCTCTCACAGGGGATCCTGGCTACGCCTTC	TRBV11-2	TRBJ1-2	NA	TRBD1
CASSQRLGGGPDQETQYF	TGCGCCAGCAGCCAACGCCTAGGGGGGGGCCCTGACCAAGAGACCCAGTACTTC	TRBV4-3	TRBJ2-5	many	NA
CASSLYREMNQPQHF	TGTGCCAGCAGTTTATACCGGGAGATGAATCAGCCCCAGCATTTT	TRBV28	TRBJ1-5	many	NA
CASSYAYNEQFF	TGTGCCAGCAGTTACGCTTACAATGAGCAGTTCTTC	TRBV6-2/TRBV6-3	TRBJ2-1	NA	NA
CAGSLAVDTGELFF	TGTGCCGGCAGCTTAGCGGTGGACACCGGGGAGCTGTTTTTT	TRBV7-9	TRBJ2-2	NA	NA
CASLRSVQETQYF	TGTGCTAGTTTACGGTCCGTGCAAGAGACCCAGTACTTC	TRBV12-5	TRBJ2-5	NA	NA
CASSLSGQASPLHF	TGTGCCAGCAGTTTATCGGGGCAGGCATCACCCCTCCACTTT	TRBV12-3/TRBV12-4	TRBJ1-6	NA	NA
CSARRRGHGVRNTEAFF	TGCAGTGCTAGGCGGCGGGGTCACGGGGTCCGGAACACTGAAGCTTTCTTT	TRBV20-1	TRBJ1-1	many	NA
CASSWSGGNTDTQYF	TGTGCCAGCAGCTGGAGTGGCGGGAACACAGATACGCAGTATTTT	TRBV7-2	TRBJ2-3	NA	NA
CASSPELAGDSTDTQYF	TGTGCCAGCAGCCCGGAACTAGCGGGGGATAGCACAGATACGCAGTATTTT	TRBV7-9	TRBJ2-3	NA	TRBD2
CASILAYNNNEKLFF	TGCGCCAGCATCCTGGCGTACAACAACAATGAAAAACTGTTTTTT	TRBV5-1	TRBJ1-4	NA	NA
CASSVSTGGFYEQYF	TGTGCCAGCAGCGTCAGCACAGGGGGCTTCTACGAGCAGTACTTC	TRBV7-9	TRBJ2-7	few	TRBD1
CASSQEVTGLGEGTQYF	TGCGCCAGCAGCCAAGAGGTGACAGGACTAGGCGAGGGGACCCAGTACTTC	TRBV4-3	TRBJ2-5	many	NA
CASSLRSGGYYYEQYF	TGTGCCAGCAGTTTACGGAGCGGGGGGTACTACTACGAGCAGTACTTC	TRBV12-3/TRBV12-4	TRBJ2-7	few	TRBD2
CASSFEIGTGELFF	TGCGCCAGCAGTTTCGAGATTGGCACCGGGGAGCTGTTTTTT	TRBV5-1	TRBJ2-2	NA	NA
CAIKDASQPEAFF	TGTGCCATCAAGGACGCATCTCAACCTGAAGCTTTCTTT	TRBV10-3	TRBJ1-1	few	NA
CSDAGGPWGTEAFF	TGCAGCGATGCAGGGGGACCGTGGGGCACTGAAGCTTTCTTT	TRBV29-1	TRBJ1-1	NA	TRBD1
CASSLVMGGPSSYNEQFF	TGTGCCAGCAGCTTAGTCATGGGGGGCCCGAGCTCCTACAATGAGCAGTTCTTC	TRBV7-8	TRBJ2-1	many	NA
CASSPSGTGDMYEQYF	TGTGCCAGCAGTCCCTCCGGGACAGGGGATATGTACGAGCAGTACTTC	TRBV6-5	TRBJ2-7	many	TRBD1
CASSHPEGLAENTQYF	TGTGCAAGCAGCCATCCCGAGGGACTAGCGGAGAATACGCAGTATTTT	TRBV6-2/TRBV6-3	TRBJ2-3	once	TRBD2
CASSENTEASF	TGTGCCAGCAGCGAGAACACTGAAGCTTCCTTT	TRBV7-2	TRBJ1-1	NA	NA
CASSFKDEQGDLDTQYF	TGTGCCAGCAGCTTCAAGGACGAGCAGGGTGATCTCGATACGCAGTATTTT	TRBV5-6	TRBJ2-3	many	NA
CASSVLKGSEAFF	TGTGCCAGCAGCGTACTAAAGGGAAGTGAAGCTTTCTTT	TRBV11-2	TRBJ1-1	few	NA
CASSQDPRDSLSITDTQYF	TGCGCCAGCAGCCAAGACCCCCGGGACAGCCTTTCGATCACAGATACGCAGTATTTT	TRBV4-3	TRBJ2-3	many	TRBD1
CSARKLSRNTEAFF	TGCAGTGCTAGAAAGCTTAGCAGGAACACTGAAGCTTTCTTT	TRBV20-1	TRBJ1-1	NA	NA
CSARPAQGGPLDEQFF	TGCAGTGCTAGACCAGCCCAGGGGGGCCCACTTGATGAGCAGTTCTTC	TRBV20-1	TRBJ2-1	many	NA
CASSVADSNIQYF	TGTGCCAGCAGCGTAGCTGACAGCAACATTCAGTACTTC	TRBV9	TRBJ2-4	many	NA
CASSQNTGDTQYF	TGTGCCAGCAGCCAAAACACCGGTGATACGCAGTATTTT	TRBV3-1	TRBJ2-3	many	NA
CASSPGPYNEQFF	TGTGCCAGCAGTCCCGGGCCTTACAATGAGCAGTTCTTC	TRBV27	TRBJ2-1	many	NA
CSASPGTSGSGIAKNIQYF	TGCAGTGCTAGCCCCGGGACTAGCGGGAGCGGGATAGCCAAAAACATTCAGTACTTC	TRBV20-1	TRBJ2-4	few	TRBD2
CASSPGGLGNQPQHF	TGTGCCAGCAGCCCAGGGGGCTTGGGCAATCAGCCCCAGCATTTT	TRBV7-9	TRBJ1-5	many	TRBD1
CASSYRSYEQYF	TGTGCCAGCAGCTACCGAAGCTACGAGCAGTACTTC	TRBV6-5	TRBJ2-7	many	NA
CASSIAILVGGRNYEQYF	TGTGCCAGTAGTATAGCCATCCTAGTGGGAGGGCGAAACTACGAGCAGTACTTC	TRBV19	TRBJ2-7	NA	TRBD2
CASSFDRGRLQYF	TGTGCCAGCAGTTTTGACAGGGGGAGGCTCCAGTACTTC	TRBV27	TRBJ2-7	once	TRBD1
CASSLYEDTEAFF	TGTGCCAGCAGCTTGTACGAGGACACTGAAGCTTTCTTT	TRBV5-6	TRBJ1-1	few	NA
CSARDRGQVGNEQFF	TGCAGTGCTCGGGACAGGGGGCAGGTGGGCAATGAGCAGTTCTTC	TRBV20-1	TRBJ2-1	once	TRBD1
CASSLSTWTPEQPQETQYF	TGCGCCAGCAGCCTCAGTACATGGACGCCAGAACAGCCACAAGAGACCCAGTACTTC	TRBV4-3	TRBJ2-5	NA	NA
CASSLAHGTEAFF	TGTGCCAGCAGTTTAGCACATGGCACTGAAGCTTTCTTT	TRBV12-3/TRBV12-4	TRBJ1-1	NA	NA
CASSYRLAGGANVLTF	TGTGCCAGCAGCTACAGGTTGGCGGGGGGGGCCAACGTCCTGACTTTC	TRBV7-9	TRBJ2-6	many	NA
CASMGTETLAKNIQYF	TGTGCCAGCATGGGGACAGAGACTTTAGCCAAAAACATTCAGTACTTC	TRBV2	TRBJ2-4	many	TRBD1
CASSRSIGTSQETQYF	TGCGCCAGCAGCCGAAGCATCGGGACGTCCCAAGAGACCCAGTACTTC	TRBV4-3	TRBJ2-5	few	NA
CASSILSQIGQYF	TGTGCCAGCAGTATCCTGTCACAGATTGGGCAGTATTTT	TRBV12-3/TRBV12-4	TRBJ2-3	many	NA